This T cell receptor beta chain was recovered during a study of blood T cell dynamics during melanoma immunotherapy (dated by TCRdb to between 2020 and 2021). With regard to the full study: Patients had metastatic melanoma and received first-line pembrolizumab or nivolumab plus ipilimumab as standard of care in the United Kingdom. To identify early correlates of response, the study profiled peripheral T cell receptor repertoires in patients with metastatic melanoma before and after one cycle of checkpoint inhibitor therapy. The training cohort consisted of consecutive patients, while an additional independent group of patients from the same centre was pooled to form an external validation set.

This clone was seen a handful of times. The antigen it binds to is not known. Base qualities are not recorded, but no much larger clone differs from it by a single base. This specimen's time point label, per the study, means: week 3, after first cycle of checkpoint inhibitor. Blood samples were taken before treatment (T0) and at week 3 (W3), following the first cycle of checkpoint blockade. Except for a couple of patients with rapid clinical progression, response was assessed 12 weeks after the first infusion by RECIST 1.1; disease control meant complete response, partial response or stable disease. Patients were excluded for prior systemic cancer treatment, concomitant immunosuppressant therapy or synchronous other active malignancies. To track both circulating cells and T cell turnover, TCR beta was sequenced from bulk PBMC as well as from plasma cell-free DNA. PBMC were isolated from blood with Lymphoprep and SepMate tubes, followed by red cell lysis. QIAamp DNA Blood Mini kits were used to extract DNA from PBMC and sorted T cell subsets.

For every bulk PBMC sample, a fixed 350 ng of DNA was loaded. TCR beta CDR3 sequences were amplified from genomic DNA with the immunoSEQ TCRb Assay kit following manufacturer instructions. The KAPA Library Quantification Kit for Illumina platforms was used to quantify the pooled libraries by qPCR. Pooled libraries were sequenced on an Illumina NextSeq 500, clustered at about 0.6-1.2 pM. In the authors' own workflow: Analysis of the TCR data relied on immunoSEQ ANALYZER and the R LymphoSeq package. A rearrangement efficiency score was calculated as productive divided by the sum of productive and non-productive CDR3 sequences. Clonality was measured with the Gini coefficient and diversity with the Renyi index at alpha=1, and both measures were compared pairwise between timepoints within each patient. In LymphoSeq, clonal relatedness was computed with an edit distance of 3 and repertoire similarity was computed with the Bhattacharyya coefficient. To classify response, a linear discriminant analysis based on week-3 changes in clonality and diversity was built using the R MASS and caret packages. The source is immuneACCESS, and TCRdb retained only in-frame sequences with V and J called. Part of the clones is not carried over; for the studies checked, unresolved V genes explain less than half of this, and the remainder is unexplained. V and J calls and clone size are given by that table; D and trimming were obtained from the DNA. The sample table records almost 7,000 clones; roughly 85% of these occur just once. The ten largest clones capture roughly a third of the sample.

Deletion took 4 bases off V and 6 bases off J, with a span of 8 bases between the germline ends. The CDR1 and CDR2 encoded by the germline V gene are SGHTS and YDEGEE. The CDR3 numbers 12 residues from cysteine through phenylalanine. Just CDR3 DNA is preserved here, 36 bases in frame from base 1. The paper as a whole reports these results and caveats: The study was unable to establish whether the T cell clones driving the repertoire changes were melanoma-specific or instead reflected general immune activation. A bifurcated reorganization of the PBMC repertoire at W3, with increased clonality or increased diversity, was observed in patients who later achieved disease control, unlike in progressors. The relatively small sample size was recognized as a factor that could limit how well the results generalize.

This sequence originates from a human donor with melanoma. Some clones in this sample may be carry-over from other donors' samples. The sequences come from blood, collected from a patient treated with checkpoint blockade. The chain is encoded by TRBV5-8 joined to TRBJ1-5; the D gene is unclear. The encoded CDR3 is CASSPMGQPQHF. The sequenced DNA is TGTGCCAGCAGCCCCATGGGTCAGCCCCAGCATTTT.